This TCR beta chain was documented in a study of CD4 T cells in relation to SARS-CoV-2 and coronaviruses. Looking at the study overall: Shared crossreactive spike epitopes were mapped to their HLA restriction.

As for this clone: What it binds is unknown.

Trimming took 2 bases from V and 2 from J, leaving 4 bases between them. The CDR3 is 13 amino acids. Germline V CDR1 and CDR2: KGHDR, SFDVKD. The table came from immunoSEQ multiplex PCR; TCRdb's copy has only in-frame clones and leaves some out. The sample lists more than 25,000 clones; about three quarters were seen once. Before the COVID-19 pandemic, during about 2011-2019, CD4+ T cells were taken from unexposed donors. CD4+ T cells were isolated from the cells after 10 days of culture. Testing used SARS-CoV-2 S/N and four cold-coronavirus spikes on unexposed-donor CD4+ T cells, cells permitting. This receptor was identified in a human donor in good health. Sequencing used CD4+ T cells from PBMCs, cultured in vitro. The chain recombines TRBV24-1 with TRBJ2-3; D not resolved. The CDR3 spells CATSDSFTDTQYF. In DNA, the CDR3 is TGTGCCACCAGTGATTCATTCACAGATACGCAGTATTTT.